This T cell receptor (beta chain) was recovered during a study of T-cell memory formation after mild COVID-19. Study-level results: A second wave expanding day 15 to 37 was CD4+-biased; contracting clones were balanced. Whether day 37 second-wave clones are SARS-CoV-2-specific was not confirmed.

This clonotype appeared a few times. Its antigen is unknown. TCRdb reprocessed the 5' RACE reads via MiXCR and lists one record per CDR3 protein. Altogether under 350,000 distinct CDR3 sequences are present, 15% to 20% being singletons, with the ten largest covering roughly 23%. Germline V gene sequence: CDR1 DFQATT, CDR2 SNEGSKA (reference sequence). Trimming pared 5 bases from V and 7 bases from J, leaving 9 bases between. This CDR3 spans 11 amino acids. The TCR originated in a man between 18 and 29 years old who had mild COVID-19 (a few samples of this study predate the infection). Cell type and time point are not known. This chain connects TRBV20-1 to TRBJ1-5; D might be TRBD1 (6 bases). The sequencing input was PBMCs or a T cell subset sorted from them (not recorded which). The CDR3 DNA reads as TGCAGTGCTGGGGGCATACAGCCCCAGCATTTT. Its translation is CSAGGIQPQHF.